What follows are 8 T cell receptor beta chains derived from one specimen sequenced in a study of T cell responses to AZD1222 COVID-19 vaccine. The assay was immunoSEQ multiplex PCR, and TCRdb's table has in-frame clones only and misses some. The repertoire has approximately 160,000 clones, about 91% of them found once; the top ten carry approximately 2.3%. The sequenced sample was peripheral blood, obtained on day 0 of AZD1222 vaccination. The source is an adult in good health.

The chain recombines TRBV25-1 with TRBJ2-3; D is unclear. V lost 1 base, J lost 7 bases, and 3 bases lay in between. CDR1 and CDR2 (germline): MGHDK, SYGVNS. This CDR3 has 11 residues. The CDR3 spells CASSELYTQYF. The CDR3 nucleotides are TGTGCCAGCAGTGAATTATATACGCAGTATTTT.

The chain links TRBV19 to TRBJ1-2; 7 bases line up with TRBD1. The V segment lost 7 bases and the J segment 8 bases; nucleotides outside the gene matches: 10. The germline gives CDR1 LNHDA, CDR2 SQIVND (reference sequence). The CDR3 extends over 13 amino acids. In DNA, the CDR3 is TGTGCCAGTATTGACAGGGCCCTAGAGGGCTACACCTTC. It codes for CASIDRALEGYTF.

The chain carries TRBV7-8 and TRBJ1-5, with 8 bases identical to TRBD1. V was pared by 5 bases and J by 7 bases, with 10 bases of the junction left unmatched. Per germline, CDR1 SGHVS and CDR2 FQNEAQ. CDR3 length equals 15 residues. The CDR3 protein is CASSPRRTGRQPQHF. In DNA form, the CDR3 reads TGTGCCAGCAGCCCTAGGCGGACAGGGAGGCAGCCCCAGCATTTT.

This clone was observed a single time. The chain combines TRBV24-1 with TRBJ2-1; TRBD1 agrees at 8 bases. There are 16 residues in the CDR3. V shed 3 bases, J shed 4 bases, and the junction held 7 bases outside the gene matches. Germline V gene lookup returns CDR1 KGHDR and CDR2 SFDVKD. DNA of the CDR3: TGTGCCACCAGTGATCGACAGGGGACGAGTTACAATGAGCAGTTCTTC. Translated: CATSDRQGTSYNEQFF.

The rearrangement joins TRBV6-4 to TRBJ2-1; TRBD2 agrees at 10 bases. The CDR3 contains 15 residues. Germline values: CDR1 MRHNA, CDR2 SNTAGT. The ends lost 4 bases at V and 9 bases at J; junction bases unmatched: 9. Here the CDR3 reads CASSVYLAGEAEQFF. CDR3 nucleotides: TGTGCCAGCAGTGTGTATCTAGCGGGAGAGGCTGAGCAGTTCTTC.

The chain couples TRBV28 to TRBJ1-3, with TRBD1 as a possible D gene (5 bases). This CDR3 has 17 amino acids. Trimming took off 4 bases at V and 2 bases at J, with 18 bases between the two ends. The germline gives CDR1 MDHEN, CDR2 SYDVKM. CDR3 protein: CASSYFGVGTTGNTIYF. In DNA, the CDR3 is TGTGCCAGCAGTTACTTTGGGGTAGGGACTACTGGAAACACCATATATTTT.

The sample holds a few counts of this clone. The rearrangement links TRBV19 to TRBJ2-1, with 14 bases aligning to TRBD2. Germline CDR1 LNHDA, CDR2 SQIVND (reference sequence). V lost 5 bases, J lost 6 bases, and 3 bases stayed unmatched. The CDR3 has 15 residues. The CDR3 here is CASSSGTSGGNEQFF. CDR3 coding DNA: TGTGCCAGTAGTTCCGGGACTAGCGGGGGCAATGAGCAGTTCTTC.

The chain carries TRBV7-9 and TRBJ2-2; no firm D call. The CDR3 totals 12 residues. V was cut by 7 bases and J by 3 bases, with 6 bases left in between. CDR1 and CDR2 (germline): SEHNR, FQNEAQ (reference sequence). The chain's CDR3 is CASTRHTGELFF. DNA for the CDR3: TGTGCCAGCACCCGACACACCGGGGAGCTGTTTTTT.